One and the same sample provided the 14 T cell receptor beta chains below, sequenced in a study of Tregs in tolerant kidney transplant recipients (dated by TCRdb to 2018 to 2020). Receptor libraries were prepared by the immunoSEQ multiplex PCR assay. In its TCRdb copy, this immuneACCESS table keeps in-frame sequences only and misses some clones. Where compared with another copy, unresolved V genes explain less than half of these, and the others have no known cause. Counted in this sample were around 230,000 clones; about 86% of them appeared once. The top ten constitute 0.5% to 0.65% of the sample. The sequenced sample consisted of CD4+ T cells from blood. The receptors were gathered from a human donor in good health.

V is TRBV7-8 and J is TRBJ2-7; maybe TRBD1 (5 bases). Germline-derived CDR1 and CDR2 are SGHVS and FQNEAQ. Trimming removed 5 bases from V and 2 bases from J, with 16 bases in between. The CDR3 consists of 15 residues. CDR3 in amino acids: CASSPQGVYTYEQYF. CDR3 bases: TGTGCCAGCAGCCCTCAAGGGGTGTACACCTACGAGCAGTACTTC.

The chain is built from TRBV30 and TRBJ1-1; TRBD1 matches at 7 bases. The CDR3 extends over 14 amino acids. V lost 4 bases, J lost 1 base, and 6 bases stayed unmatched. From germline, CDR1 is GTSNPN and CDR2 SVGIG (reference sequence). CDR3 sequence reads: CAWTRGQTNTEAFF. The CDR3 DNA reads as TGTGCCTGGACCCGGGGACAGACGAACACTGAAGCTTTCTTT.

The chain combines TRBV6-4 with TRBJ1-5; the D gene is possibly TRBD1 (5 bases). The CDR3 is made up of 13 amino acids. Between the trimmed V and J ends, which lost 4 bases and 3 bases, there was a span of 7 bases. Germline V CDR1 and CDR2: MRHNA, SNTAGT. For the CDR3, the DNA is TGTGCCAGCAGTGGACAGCCCAATCAGCCCCAGCATTTT. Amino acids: CASSGQPNQPQHF.

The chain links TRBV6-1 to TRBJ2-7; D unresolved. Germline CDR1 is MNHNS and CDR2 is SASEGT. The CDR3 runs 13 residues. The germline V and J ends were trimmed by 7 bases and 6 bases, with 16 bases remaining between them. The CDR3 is CASNTDGGREQYF. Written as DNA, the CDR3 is TGTGCCAGCAATACGGATGGTGGTCGCGAGCAGTACTTC.

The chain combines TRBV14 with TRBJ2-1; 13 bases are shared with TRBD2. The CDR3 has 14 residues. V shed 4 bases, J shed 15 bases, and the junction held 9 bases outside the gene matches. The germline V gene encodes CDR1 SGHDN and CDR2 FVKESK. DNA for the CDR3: TGTGCCAGCAGCCCTTCCGGGACTAGCGGGACGCGGTTCTTC. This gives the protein CASSPSGTSGTRFF.

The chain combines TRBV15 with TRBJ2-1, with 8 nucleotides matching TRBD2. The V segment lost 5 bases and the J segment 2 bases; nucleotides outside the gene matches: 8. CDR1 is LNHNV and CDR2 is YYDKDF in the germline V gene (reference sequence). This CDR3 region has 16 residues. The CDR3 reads CATSGPLAATYNEQFF. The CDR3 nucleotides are TGTGCCACCAGCGGCCCACTAGCGGCTACCTACAATGAGCAGTTCTTC.

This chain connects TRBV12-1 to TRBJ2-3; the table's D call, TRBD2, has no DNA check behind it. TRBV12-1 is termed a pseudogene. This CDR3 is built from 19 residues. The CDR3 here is CASSEPPLAGGITTDTQYF. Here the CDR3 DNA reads TGTGCCAGCAGCGAACCCCCTTTAGCGGGAGGAATAACCACAGATACGCAGTATTTT.

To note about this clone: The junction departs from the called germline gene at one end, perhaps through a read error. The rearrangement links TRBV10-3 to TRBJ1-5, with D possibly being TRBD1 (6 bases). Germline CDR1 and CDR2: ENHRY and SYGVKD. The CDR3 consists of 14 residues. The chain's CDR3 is CVISEGGANQPQHF. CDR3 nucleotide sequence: TGTGTCATCAGTGAGGGGGGTGCCAATCAGCCCCAGCATTTT.

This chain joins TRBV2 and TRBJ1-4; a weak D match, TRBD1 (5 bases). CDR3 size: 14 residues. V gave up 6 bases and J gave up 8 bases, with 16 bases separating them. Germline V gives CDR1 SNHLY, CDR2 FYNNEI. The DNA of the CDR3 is TGTGCCAGCAGCCGGGACGGCGGGGGGGAAAAACTGTTTTTT. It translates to CASSRDGGGEKLFF.

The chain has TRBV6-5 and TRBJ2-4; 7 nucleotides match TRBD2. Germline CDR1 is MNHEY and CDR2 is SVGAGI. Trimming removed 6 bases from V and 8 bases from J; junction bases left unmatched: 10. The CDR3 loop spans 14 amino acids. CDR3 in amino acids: CASSPLGRGDIQYF. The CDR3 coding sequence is TGTGCCAGCAGCCCTTTGGGGAGGGGTGACATTCAGTACTTC.

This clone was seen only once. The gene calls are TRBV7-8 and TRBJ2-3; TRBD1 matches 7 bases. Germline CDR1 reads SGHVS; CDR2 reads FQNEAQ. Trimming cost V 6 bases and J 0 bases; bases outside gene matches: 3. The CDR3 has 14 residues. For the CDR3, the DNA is TGTGCCAGCAGTTCGGACAGGAGCACAGATACGCAGTATTTT. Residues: CASSSDRSTDTQYF.

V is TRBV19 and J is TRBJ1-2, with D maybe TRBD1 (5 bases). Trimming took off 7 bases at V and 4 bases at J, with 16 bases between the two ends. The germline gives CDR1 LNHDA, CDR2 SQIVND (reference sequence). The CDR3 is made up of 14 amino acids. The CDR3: CASTIQEGGYGYTF. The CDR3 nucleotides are TGTGCCAGTACCATACAGGAGGGAGGCTATGGCTACACCTTC. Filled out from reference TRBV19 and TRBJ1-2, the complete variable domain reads DGGITQSPKYLFRKEGQNVTLSCEQNLNHDAMYWYRQDPGQGLRLIYYSQIVNDFQKGDIAEGYSVSREKKESFPLTVTSAQKNPTAFYLCASTIQEGGYGYTFGSGTRLTVV.

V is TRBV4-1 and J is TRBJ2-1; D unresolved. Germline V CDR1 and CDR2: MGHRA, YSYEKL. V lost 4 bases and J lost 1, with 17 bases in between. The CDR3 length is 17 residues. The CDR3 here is CASSRLRLINSYNEQFF. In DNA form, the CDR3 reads TGCGCCAGCAGCCGACTCAGACTTATAAATTCCTACAATGAGCAGTTCTTC.

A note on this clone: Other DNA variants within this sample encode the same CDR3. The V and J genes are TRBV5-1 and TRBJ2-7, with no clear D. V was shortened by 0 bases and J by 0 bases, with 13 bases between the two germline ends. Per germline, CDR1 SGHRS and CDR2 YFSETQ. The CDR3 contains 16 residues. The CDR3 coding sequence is TGCGCCAGCAGCTTGGGGCCCGGGCAGAGCTCCTACGAGCAGTACTTC. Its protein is CASSLGPGQSSYEQYF.